This T cell receptor (beta chain) was documented in a study of cytomegalovirus exposure and HLA in healthy donors. The donors were members of the approximately 120-subject validation cohort (separate from the roughly 700-subject first cohort). Clones were sequenced by immunoSEQ multiplex PCR, and TCRdb holds only the in-frame ones, with some missing. The sample yields roughly 120,000 clones, roughly 90% seen once. This CDR3 is 14 amino acids long. The V gene lost 0 bases and the J gene lost 0 bases, with 6 bases spanning the gap. The germline CDR1 and CDR2 sequences are GTSNPN and SVGIG (reference sequence).

This chain joins TRBV30 and TRBJ2-1; D uncertain. Sequenced: PBMCs. This clonotype was obtained from a woman between 18 and 30 years old in good health and CMV-seronegative. CDR3 sequence reads: CAWSVASSYNEQFF. Here the CDR3 DNA reads TGTGCCTGGAGTGTAGCAAGCTCCTACAATGAGCAGTTCTTC.